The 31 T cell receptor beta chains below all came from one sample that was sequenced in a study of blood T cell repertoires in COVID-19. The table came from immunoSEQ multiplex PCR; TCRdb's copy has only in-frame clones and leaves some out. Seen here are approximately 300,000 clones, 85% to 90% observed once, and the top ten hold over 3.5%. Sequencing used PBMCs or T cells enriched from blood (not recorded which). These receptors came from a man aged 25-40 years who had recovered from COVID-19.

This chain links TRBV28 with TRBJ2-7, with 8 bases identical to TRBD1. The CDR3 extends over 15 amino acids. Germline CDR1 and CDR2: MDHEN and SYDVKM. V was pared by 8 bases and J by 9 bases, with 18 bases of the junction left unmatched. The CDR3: CASVEDRALFQGQYF. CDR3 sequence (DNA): TGTGCCAGCGTCGAGGACAGGGCTCTGTTTCAGGGGCAGTACTTC.

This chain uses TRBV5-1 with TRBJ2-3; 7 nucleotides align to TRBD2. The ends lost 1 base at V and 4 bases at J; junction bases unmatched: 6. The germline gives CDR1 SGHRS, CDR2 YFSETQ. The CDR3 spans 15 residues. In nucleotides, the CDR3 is TGCGCCAGCAGCTTGATAGCGGGTCCCTCAGATACGCAGTATTTT. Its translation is CASSLIAGPSDTQYF.

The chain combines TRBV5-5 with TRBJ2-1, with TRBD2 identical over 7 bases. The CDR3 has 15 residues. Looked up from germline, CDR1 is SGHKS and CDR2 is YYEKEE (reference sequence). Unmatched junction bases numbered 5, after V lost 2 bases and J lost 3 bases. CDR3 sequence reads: CASSFGLAVYNEQFF. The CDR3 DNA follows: TGTGCCAGCAGCTTCGGCCTAGCGGTCTACAATGAGCAGTTCTTC.

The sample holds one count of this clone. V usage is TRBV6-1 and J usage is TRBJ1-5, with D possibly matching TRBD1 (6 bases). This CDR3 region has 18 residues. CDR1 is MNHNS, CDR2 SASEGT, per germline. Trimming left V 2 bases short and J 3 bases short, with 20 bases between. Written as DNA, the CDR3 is TGTGCCAGCAGTGAATACCGGGTCGGGGGGGCTTTCAATCAGCCCCAGCATTTT. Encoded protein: CASSEYRVGGAFNQPQHF.

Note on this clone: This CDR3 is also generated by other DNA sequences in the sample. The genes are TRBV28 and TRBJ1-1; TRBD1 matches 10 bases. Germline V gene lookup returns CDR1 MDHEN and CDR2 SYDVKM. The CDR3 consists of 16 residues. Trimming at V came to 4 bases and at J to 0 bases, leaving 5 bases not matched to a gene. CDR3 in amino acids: CASSSTGGRMNTEAFF. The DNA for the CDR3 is TGTGCCAGCAGTTCGACAGGGGGCCGCATGAACACTGAAGCTTTCTTT.

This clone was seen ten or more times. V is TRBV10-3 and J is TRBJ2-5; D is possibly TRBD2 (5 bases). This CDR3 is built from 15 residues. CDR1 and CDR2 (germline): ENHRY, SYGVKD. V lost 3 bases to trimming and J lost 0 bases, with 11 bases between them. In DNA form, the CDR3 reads TGTGCCATCAGTGATCTTCCCGGGAACCAAGAGACCCAGTACTTC. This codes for CAISDLPGNQETQYF.

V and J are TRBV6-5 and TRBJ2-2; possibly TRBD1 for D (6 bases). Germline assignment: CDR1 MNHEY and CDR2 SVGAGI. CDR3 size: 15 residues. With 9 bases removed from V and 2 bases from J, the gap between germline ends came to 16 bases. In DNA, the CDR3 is TGTGCCAGTGACCTATGGGGGCCAAACACCGGGGAGCTGTTTTTT. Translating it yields CASDLWGPNTGELFF.

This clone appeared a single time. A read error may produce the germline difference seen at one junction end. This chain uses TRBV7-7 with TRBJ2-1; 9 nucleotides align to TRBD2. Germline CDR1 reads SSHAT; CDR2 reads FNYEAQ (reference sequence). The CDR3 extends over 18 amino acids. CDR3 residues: CASSFRQASGRTHNEQFF. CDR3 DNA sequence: TGTGCTAGCAGCTTCAGGCAGGCAAGCGGGAGGACTCACAATGAGCAGTTCTTC.

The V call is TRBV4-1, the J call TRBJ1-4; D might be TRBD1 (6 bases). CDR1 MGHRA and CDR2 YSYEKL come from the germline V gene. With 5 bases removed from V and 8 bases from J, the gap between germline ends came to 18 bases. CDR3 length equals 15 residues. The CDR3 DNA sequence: TGCGCCAGCAGCTACACCGGGACACTGAGGGAAAAACTGTTTTTT. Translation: CASSYTGTLREKLFF.

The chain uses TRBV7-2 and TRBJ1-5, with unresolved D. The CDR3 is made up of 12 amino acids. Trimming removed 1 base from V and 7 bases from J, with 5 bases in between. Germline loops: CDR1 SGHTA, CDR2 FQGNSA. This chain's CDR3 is CASSLGGQPQHF. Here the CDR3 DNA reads TGTGCCAGCAGCTTAGGCGGACAGCCCCAGCATTTT.

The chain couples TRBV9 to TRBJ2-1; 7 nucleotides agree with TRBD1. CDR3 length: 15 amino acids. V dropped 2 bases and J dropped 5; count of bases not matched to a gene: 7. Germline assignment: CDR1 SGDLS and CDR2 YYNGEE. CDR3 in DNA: TGTGCCAGCAGCGTGCGGACAGGCCTAAACAATGAGCAGTTCTTC. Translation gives CASSVRTGLNNEQFF.

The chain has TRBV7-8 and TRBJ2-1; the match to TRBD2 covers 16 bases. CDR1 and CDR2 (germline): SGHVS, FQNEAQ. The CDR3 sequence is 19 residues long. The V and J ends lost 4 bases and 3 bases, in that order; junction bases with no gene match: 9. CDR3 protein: CASSSSGTSGGDNYNEQFF. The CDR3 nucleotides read TGTGCCAGCAGCTCTTCCGGGACTAGCGGGGGGGATAACTACAATGAGCAGTTCTTC.

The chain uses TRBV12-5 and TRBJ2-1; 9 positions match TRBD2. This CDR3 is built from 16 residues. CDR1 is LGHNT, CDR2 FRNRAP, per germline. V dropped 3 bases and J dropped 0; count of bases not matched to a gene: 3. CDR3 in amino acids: CASGFHSGSSYNEQFF. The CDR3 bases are TGTGCTAGTGGTTTCCATAGCGGGAGCTCCTACAATGAGCAGTTCTTC.

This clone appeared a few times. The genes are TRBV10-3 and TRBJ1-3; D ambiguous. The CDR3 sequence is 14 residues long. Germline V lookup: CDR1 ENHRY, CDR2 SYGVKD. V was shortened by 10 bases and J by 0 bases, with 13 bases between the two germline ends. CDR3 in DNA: TGTGCCACCTCGTGGGCGAGCTCTGGAAACACCATATATTTT. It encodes CATSWASSGNTIYF.

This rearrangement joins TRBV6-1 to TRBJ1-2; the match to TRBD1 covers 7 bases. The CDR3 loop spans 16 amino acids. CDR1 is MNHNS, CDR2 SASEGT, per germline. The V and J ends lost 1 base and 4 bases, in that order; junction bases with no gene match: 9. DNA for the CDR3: TGTGCCAGCAGTGAAGAGGAGGGGGCCGGCGGCTATGGCTACACCTTC. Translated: CASSEEEGAGGYGYTF.

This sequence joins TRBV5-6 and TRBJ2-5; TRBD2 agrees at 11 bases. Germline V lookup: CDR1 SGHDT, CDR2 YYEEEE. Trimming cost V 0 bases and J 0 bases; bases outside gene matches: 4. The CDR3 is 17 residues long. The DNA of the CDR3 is TGTGCCAGCAGCTTGGGGCTAGCGGGGGGATACCAAGAGACCCAGTACTTC. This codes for CASSLGLAGGYQETQYF. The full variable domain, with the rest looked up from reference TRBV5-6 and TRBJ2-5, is DAGVTQSPTHLIKTRGQQVTLRCSPKSGHDTVSWYQQALGQGPQFIFQYYEEEERQRGNFPDRFSGHQFPNYSSELNVNALLLGDSALYLCASSLGLAGGYQETQYFGPGTRLLVL.

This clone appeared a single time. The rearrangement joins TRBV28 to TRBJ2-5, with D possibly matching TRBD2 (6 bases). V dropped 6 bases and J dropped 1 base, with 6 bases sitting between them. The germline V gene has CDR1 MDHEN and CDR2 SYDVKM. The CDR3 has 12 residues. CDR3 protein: CASRGGQETQYF. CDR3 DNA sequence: TGTGCCAGCAGGGGGGGCCAAGAGACCCAGTACTTC.

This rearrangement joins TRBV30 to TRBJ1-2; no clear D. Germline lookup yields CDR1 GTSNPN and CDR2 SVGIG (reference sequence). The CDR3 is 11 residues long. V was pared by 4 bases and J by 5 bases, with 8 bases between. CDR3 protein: CAWTSEYGYTF. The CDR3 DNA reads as TGTGCCTGGACCAGCGAGTATGGCTACACCTTC. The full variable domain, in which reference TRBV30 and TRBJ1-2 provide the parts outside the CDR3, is SQTIHQWPATLVQPVGSPLSLECTVEGTSNPNLYWYRQAAGRGLQLLFYSVGIGQISSEVPQNLSASRPQDRQFILSSKKLLLSDSGFYLCAWTSEYGYTFGSGTRLTVV.

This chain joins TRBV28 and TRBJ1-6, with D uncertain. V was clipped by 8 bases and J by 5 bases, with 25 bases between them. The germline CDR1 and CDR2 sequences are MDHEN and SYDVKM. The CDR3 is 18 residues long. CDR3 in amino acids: CASWPYSLPLQDNSPLHF. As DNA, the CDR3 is TGTGCCAGCTGGCCCTATTCCCTCCCTCTTCAGGATAATTCACCCCTCCACTTT.

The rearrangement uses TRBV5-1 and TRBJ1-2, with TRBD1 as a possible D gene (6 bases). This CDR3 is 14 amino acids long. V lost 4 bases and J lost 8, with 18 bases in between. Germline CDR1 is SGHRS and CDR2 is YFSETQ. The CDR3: CASSPPGERGGYTF. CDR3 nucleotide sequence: TGCGCCAGCAGCCCACCAGGGGAGCGTGGGGGCTACACCTTC.

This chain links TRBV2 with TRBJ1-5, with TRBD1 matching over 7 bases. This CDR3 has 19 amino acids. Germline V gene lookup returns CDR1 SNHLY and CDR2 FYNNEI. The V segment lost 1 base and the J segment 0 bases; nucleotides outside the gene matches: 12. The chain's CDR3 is CASSEEGTANQNSNQPQHF. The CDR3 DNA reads TGTGCCAGCAGTGAAGAGGGGACAGCTAACCAAAATAGCAATCAGCCCCAGCATTTT.

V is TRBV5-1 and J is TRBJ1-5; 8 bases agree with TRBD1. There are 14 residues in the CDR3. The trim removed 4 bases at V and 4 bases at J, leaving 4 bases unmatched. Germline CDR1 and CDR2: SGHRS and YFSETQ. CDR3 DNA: TGCGCCAGCAGCCCCGGACAGGGAAATCAGCCCCAGCATTTT. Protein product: CASSPGQGNQPQHF.

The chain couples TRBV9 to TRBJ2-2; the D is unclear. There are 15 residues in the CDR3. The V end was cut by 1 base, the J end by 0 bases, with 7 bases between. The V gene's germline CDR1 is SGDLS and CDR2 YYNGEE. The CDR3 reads CASSVRSANTGELFF. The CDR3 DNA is TGTGCCAGCAGCGTACGCAGCGCGAACACCGGGGAGCTGTTTTTT. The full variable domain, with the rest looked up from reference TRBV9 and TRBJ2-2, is DSGVTQTPKHLITATGQRVTLRCSPRSGDLSVYWYQQSLDQGLQFLIQYYNGEERAKGNILERFSAQQFPDLHSELNLSSLELGDSALYFCASSVRSANTGELFFGEGSRLTVL.

DNA for the CDR3: TGTGCCAGTGGGACAGGGCTCCCCTACGAGCAGTACTTC. This translates into CASGTGLPYEQYF. The chain couples TRBV19 to TRBJ2-7; 9 positions agree with TRBD1. The CDR3 runs 13 residues. Germline lookup yields CDR1 LNHDA and CDR2 SQIVND (reference sequence). V shed 8 bases and J 2 bases; nucleotides not matched to a gene: 4.

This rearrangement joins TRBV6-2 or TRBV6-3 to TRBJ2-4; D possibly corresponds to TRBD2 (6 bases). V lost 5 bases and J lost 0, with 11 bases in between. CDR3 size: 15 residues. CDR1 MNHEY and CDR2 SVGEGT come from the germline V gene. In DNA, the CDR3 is TGTGCCAGCAGTGTGGCGGGGCTAGCCAAAAACATTCAGTACTTC. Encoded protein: CASSVAGLAKNIQYF.

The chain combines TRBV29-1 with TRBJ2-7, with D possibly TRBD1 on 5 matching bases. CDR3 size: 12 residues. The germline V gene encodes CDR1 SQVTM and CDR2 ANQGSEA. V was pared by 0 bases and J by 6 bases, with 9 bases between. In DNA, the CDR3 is TGCAGCGTTGAAGACAGGGTAGGCGAGCAGTACTTC. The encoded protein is CSVEDRVGEQYF.

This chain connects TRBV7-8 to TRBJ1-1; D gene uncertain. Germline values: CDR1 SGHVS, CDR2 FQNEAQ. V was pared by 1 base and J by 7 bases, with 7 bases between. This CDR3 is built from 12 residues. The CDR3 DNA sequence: TGTGCCAGCAGCTTAGGCCAGATTGAAGCTTTCTTT. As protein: CASSLGQIEAFF.

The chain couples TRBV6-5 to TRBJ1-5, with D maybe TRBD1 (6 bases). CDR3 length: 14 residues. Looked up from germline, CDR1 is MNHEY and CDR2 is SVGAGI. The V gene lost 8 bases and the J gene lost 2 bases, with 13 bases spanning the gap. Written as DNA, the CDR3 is TGTGCCAGCGCCGGGGGGCGAGGCAATCAGCCCCAGCATTTT. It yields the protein CASAGGRGNQPQHF.

The CDR3 nucleotides read TGTGCCAGCAGTCCCCAGGGTCGCAATTCACCCCTCCACTTT. Translation: CASSPQGRNSPLHF. The chain combines TRBV28 with TRBJ1-6; D is possibly TRBD1 (5 bases). CDR1 is MDHEN, CDR2 SYDVKM, per germline. This CDR3 is 14 amino acids long. The germline V and J ends were trimmed by 5 bases and 7 bases, with 12 bases remaining between them. Using reference TRBV28 and TRBJ1-6 for the parts outside the CDR3, the full variable domain is DVKVTQSSRYLVKRTGEKVFLECVQDMDHENMFWYRQDPGLGLRLIYFSYDVKMKEKGDIPEGYSVSREKKERFSLILESASTNQTSMYLCASSPQGRNSPLHFGNGTRLTVT.

CDR3 region: CASSMRGTDTQYF. DNA of the CDR3: TGTGCCAGCAGTATGAGGGGCACAGATACGCAGTATTTT. The genes are TRBV12-3 or TRBV12-4 and TRBJ2-3, with D possibly being TRBD2 (5 bases). The CDR3 spans 13 residues. Deletions cut 5 bases from V and 1 base from J, with 7 bases between.

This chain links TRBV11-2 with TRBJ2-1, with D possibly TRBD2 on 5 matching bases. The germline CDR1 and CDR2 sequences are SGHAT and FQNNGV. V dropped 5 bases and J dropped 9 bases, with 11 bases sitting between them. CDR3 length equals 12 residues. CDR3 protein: CASSELGGEQFF. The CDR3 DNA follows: TGTGCCAGCAGCGAACTAGGTGGTGAGCAGTTCTTC.